This T cell receptor beta chain was sequenced for a study of identical twins' blood T cells (dated by TCRdb to 2013 to 2014). Study-level background: Roughly 50 million Illumina reads were obtained across about twelve libraries, of which six were alpha-chain libraries and six were beta-chain libraries. TCR alpha and beta chain repertoires of three pairs of monozygous twins were compared using next-generation sequencing to assess genetic influence on repertoire formation.

Study-wide findings and limitations: Among the most abundant TCRbeta clonotypes, every donor shared more CDR3 sequences with her own twin than with unrelated donors. The number of CDR3 clonotypes shared between two donors was mainly determined by the product of the cloneset sizes of the two donors, and no clear deviation from this trend was shown by twins. V gene usage was reported to be markedly more similar within twin pairs than between unrelated donors, even among non-selected out-of-frame TCRbeta clonotypes. Because the twins were reared together, environmental influences could not be ruled out as the explanation for twin similarity. The study stated that the proposed role of the TCRalpha J segment in MHC recognition during thymic selection needs to be validated by independent studies.

Trimming takes 7 bases from V and 1 base from J, and the germline ends sit 13 bases apart. The germline V gene provides CDR1 MNHEY and CDR2 SVGAGI. The CDR3, from cysteine to phenylalanine, totals 14 residues. Solely the CDR3 DNA is kept, with 42 bases framed from the first base. The library relied on 5' RACE. The sequencer listed for this sample is Illumina Genome Analyzer IIx. RNA-based TCR cDNA libraries were prepared by a previously described protocol with several modifications. To prevent cross-contamination, sample-specific barcodes were added to both ends of each TCR cDNA library during cDNA synthesis and amplification. In the original analysis: Between about 85,000 and nearly 550,000 clonotypes were identified per individual, with about 2 to 3.6 million CDR3-containing reads per library. Reads with improper barcode index combinations were discarded, after which clonesets were built for each library with the MiTCR software. During the assembly of CDR3 clonotypes by MiTCR, low-quality reads were filtered or rescued and PCR and sequencing errors were corrected. Artificial out-of-frame clonotypes were removed by being mapped to in-frame sequences, with one indel in the CDR3 allowed. V and J gene usage similarity between donors was measured as Jensen-Shannon divergence divided by mean entropy. Through fastp at Q25 and MiXCR, TCRdb rebuilt clones from the public reads, retaining in-frame beta chains. Rows with a matching CDR3 protein are joined into one entry that keeps the most common DNA and genes. The V and J calls follow TCRdb's processing rather than the paper's. Within this sample are 350,000 to 450,000 distinct CDR3 sequences, with 28% of them counted one time only. The ten largest clones capture around 5.6% of the sample.

This clonotype was seen only a few times. This receptor's antigen is unknown. The sample holds no much larger clone one base away, and base qualities are not on file. Six healthy women forming three monozygous twin pairs were used as donors. Each of the three twin pairs had been raised together, and the twins in each pair were thought likely to have encountered the same infectious agents and vaccines. RNA was isolated from peripheral blood mononuclear cells and used to prepare TCR cDNA libraries. The sample taken for sequencing was PBMCs. The origin of this receptor is a woman aged 18-49 years in good health. Recombination connected TRBV6-5 to TRBJ1-2; TRBD1 is a possible D gene, resting on 5 matching bases. CDR3 sequence: CASKATGLNYGYTF. The DNA is as follows: TGTGCCAGCAAAGCAACAGGACTTAACTATGGCTACACCTTC.